A single sample is the source of the 19 T cell receptor beta chains below, sequenced in a study of cytomegalovirus exposure and HLA in healthy donors (TCRdb year 2017). Library prep was done by the immunoSEQ multiplex PCR assay. In TCRdb, the immuneACCESS table is reduced to in-frame sequences with V and J assigned. These tables do not hold every clone; where another copy was compared, an unresolved V gene accounts for under half, and the others remain unexplained. In all, the sample holds 100,000 to 150,000 clones, and approximately 89% of those were seen once. Approximately 1% of the sample belongs to the ten largest clones. The sequencing sample was made of PBMCs. These TCRs come from a woman between 18 and 29 years old in good health and CMV-seronegative.

The J gene is TRBJ2-2, the V gene TRBV7-9, with D hard to call. Trimming took 7 bases from V and 0 from J, leaving 12 bases between them. Germline CDR1 and CDR2: SEHNR and FQNEAQ (reference sequence). The CDR3 totals 15 residues. The CDR3 reads CASIQHEANTGELFF. CDR3 in DNA: TGTGCCAGCATCCAACACGAGGCGAACACCGGGGAGCTGTTTTTT.

The rearrangement uses TRBV2 and TRBJ2-1, with D perhaps TRBD1 (8 bases). The CDR3 is made up of 19 amino acids. V was trimmed by 0 bases and J by 3 bases, leaving 21 bases between them. Germline CDR1 SNHLY, CDR2 FYNNEI. The CDR3 nucleotides read TGTGCCAGCAGTGAAGCGCGGGGGACAGGTAATGGCTTCTACAATGAGCAGTTCTTC. Its translation is CASSEARGTGNGFYNEQFF.

This sequence joins TRBV6-1 and TRBJ1-1; no clear D. The CDR3 has 13 amino acids. The germline V gene has CDR1 MNHNS and CDR2 SASEGT. With 0 bases removed from V and 4 bases from J, the gap between germline ends came to 6 bases. The CDR3 reads CASSEAESTEAFF. In DNA, the CDR3 is TGTGCCAGCAGTGAAGCGGAGAGCACTGAAGCTTTCTTT.

The V gene is TRBV7-9, the J gene TRBJ2-5; 7 bases align to TRBD2. The length of the CDR3 is 14 residues. V gave up 5 bases and J gave up 1 base; unmatched junction bases: 4. From germline, CDR1 is SEHNR and CDR2 FQNEAQ (reference sequence). CDR3 in DNA: TGTGCCAGCAGCCCATCTAGCGGCCAAGAGACCCAGTACTTC. This translates into CASSPSSGQETQYF.

This chain joins TRBV5-1 and TRBJ2-5, with 8 bases lining up with TRBD2. CDR1 and CDR2 from the germline V gene are SGHRS and YFSETQ. This CDR3 comprises 14 residues. V shed 4 bases, J shed 2 bases, and the junction held 4 bases outside the gene matches. The DNA of the CDR3 is TGCGCCAGCAGCGCGGGGGGCGGACAAGAGACCCAGTACTTC. It is translated as CASSAGGGQETQYF.

V usage is TRBV5-4 and J usage is TRBJ1-1; weak D call: TRBD1 (6 bases). Germline V gene data show CDR1 as SGHNT and CDR2 as YYREEE (reference sequence). Trimming took 2 bases from V and 5 from J, leaving 13 bases between them. The CDR3 is 14 residues long. As DNA, the CDR3 is TGTGCCAGCAGCTTATGGGGGCGCGGAACTGAAGCTTTCTTT. Translated, it gives CASSLWGRGTEAFF.

The rearrangement uses TRBV5-1 and TRBJ1-4; D is undetermined. V was cut by 0 bases and J by 5 bases, with 8 bases left in between. The CDR3 runs to 14 residues. Germline V gives CDR1 SGHRS, CDR2 YFSETQ. This chain's CDR3 is CASSLGGGNEKLFF. Written as DNA, the CDR3 is TGCGCCAGCAGCTTGGGAGGAGGAAATGAAAAACTGTTTTTT.

This clone was found once. The chain recombines TRBV28 with TRBJ1-5; TRBD1 agrees at 9 bases. V dropped 4 bases and J dropped 5; count of bases not matched to a gene: 6. The CDR3 sequence is 15 residues long. Germline CDR1 reads MDHEN; CDR2 reads SYDVKM. This CDR3 reads CASSSSTGGHQPQHF. DNA of the CDR3: TGTGCCAGCAGTTCCTCGACAGGGGGGCATCAGCCCCAGCATTTT.

CDR3 DNA sequence: TGTGCCAGCAGTTTAGGGGCAGGGTACGATGGCTACACCTTC. Its protein product is CASSLGAGYDGYTF. This rearrangement joins TRBV28 to TRBJ1-2; D is possibly TRBD1 (5 bases). The germline V and J ends were trimmed by 2 bases and 6 bases, with 13 bases remaining between them. The CDR3 sequence is 14 residues long. Germline V lookup: CDR1 MDHEN, CDR2 SYDVKM.

The chain employs TRBV19 and TRBJ1-2; 10 bases are shared with TRBD1. Germline CDR1 is LNHDA and CDR2 is SQIVND (reference sequence). CDR3 length: 15 residues. V lost 5 bases to trimming and J lost 6 bases; unmatched junction nucleotides: 9. DNA of the CDR3: TGTGCCAGTAGTCTCTTTTCGGACAGGGGGGATGGCTACACCTTC. It translates to CASSLFSDRGDGYTF.

The rearrangement uses TRBV4-1 and TRBJ2-5; D gene unclear. The CDR3 contains 13 residues. Trimming pared 5 bases from V and 5 bases from J, leaving 12 bases between. Germline assignment: CDR1 MGHRA and CDR2 YSYEKL. This CDR3 reads CASSDLQKETQYF. The CDR3 nucleotides are TGCGCCAGCAGCGACTTGCAAAAGGAGACCCAGTACTTC.

The chain couples TRBV6-1 to TRBJ2-2; a weak D match, TRBD1 (5 bases). Trimming stripped 2 bases from V and 0 bases from J, with 16 bases between. Germline loops: CDR1 MNHNS, CDR2 SASEGT. CDR3 size: 18 residues. CDR3 region: CASSEILFDRANTGELFF. DNA for the CDR3: TGTGCCAGCAGTGAAATCTTGTTCGACAGAGCGAACACCGGGGAGCTGTTTTTT.

V gene TRBV4-2 combines with J gene TRBJ2-7; D may be TRBD2 (5 bases). The CDR3 spans 15 residues. CDR1 LGHNA and CDR2 YNFKEQ come from the germline V gene. Trimming shortened V by 2 bases and J by 2 bases, and 13 bases separated the two germline ends. CDR3 bases: TGTGCCAGCAGCCAAAAGTGGACTGAGACCTACGAGCAGTACTTC. It yields the protein CASSQKWTETYEQYF.

The chain is built from TRBV27 and TRBJ2-3; D perhaps matches TRBD2 (6 bases). The CDR3 spans 14 residues. V lost 1 base and J lost 3, with 8 bases in between. The germline V gene has CDR1 MNHEY and CDR2 SMNVEV (reference sequence). This chain's CDR3 is CASSLLGRTDTQYF. Here the CDR3 DNA reads TGTGCCAGCAGTTTATTGGGGAGGACAGATACGCAGTATTTT.

The rearrangement joins TRBV6-5 to TRBJ2-5; D uncertain. This CDR3 has 14 residues. From germline, CDR1 is MNHEY and CDR2 SVGAGI. V was clipped by 0 bases and J by 4 bases, with 9 bases between them. CDR3 nucleotides: TGTGCCAGCAGTTACTCCCTGAACATAGAGACCCAGTACTTC. It codes for CASSYSLNIETQYF.

This CDR3 is CSTRPHSANQPQHF. Written as DNA, the CDR3 is TGCAGTACCAGGCCACATAGTGCAAATCAGCCCCAGCATTTT. The chain uses TRBV29-1 and TRBJ1-5; D not resolved. This CDR3 spans 14 amino acids. The germline CDR1 and CDR2 sequences are SQVTM and ANQGSEA.

The chain employs TRBV29-1 and TRBJ1-1; the match to TRBD1 covers 9 bases. In germline, CDR1 is SQVTM, CDR2 ANQGSEA. The CDR3 runs 16 residues. The V and J ends lost 5 bases and 1 base, in that order; junction bases with no gene match: 11. CDR3 amino acids: CSVWTGEQRTNTEAFF. The CDR3 DNA is TGCAGCGTTTGGACAGGGGAGCAGAGGACGAACACTGAAGCTTTCTTT.

This clone showed up just a few times. J is TRBJ1-2 and V is TRBV28; D unclear. The CDR3 covers 12 residues. Germline V CDR1 and CDR2: MDHEN, SYDVKM. V was trimmed by 1 base and J by 4 bases, leaving 4 bases between them. The CDR3 protein is CASSLSSYGYTF. The CDR3 DNA is TGTGCCAGCAGTTTATCATCCTATGGCTACACCTTC.

J is TRBJ2-1 and V is TRBV7-2; tentatively, D is TRBD1 (5 bases). This CDR3 is 16 amino acids long. From germline, CDR1 is SGHTA and CDR2 FQGNSA. V was shortened by 1 base and J by 0 bases, with 10 bases between the two germline ends. In DNA, the CDR3 is TGTGCCAGCAGCTTAGGGACACCCCACTCCTACAATGAGCAGTTCTTC. Amino acids: CASSLGTPHSYNEQFF. Complete variable domain (other parts from reference TRBV7-2 and TRBJ2-1): GAGVSQSPSNKVTEKGKDVELRCDPISGHTALYWYRQSLGQGLEFLIYFQGNSAPDKSGLPSDRFSAERTGGSVSTLTIQRTQQEDSAVYLCASSLGTPHSYNEQFFGPGTRLTVL.